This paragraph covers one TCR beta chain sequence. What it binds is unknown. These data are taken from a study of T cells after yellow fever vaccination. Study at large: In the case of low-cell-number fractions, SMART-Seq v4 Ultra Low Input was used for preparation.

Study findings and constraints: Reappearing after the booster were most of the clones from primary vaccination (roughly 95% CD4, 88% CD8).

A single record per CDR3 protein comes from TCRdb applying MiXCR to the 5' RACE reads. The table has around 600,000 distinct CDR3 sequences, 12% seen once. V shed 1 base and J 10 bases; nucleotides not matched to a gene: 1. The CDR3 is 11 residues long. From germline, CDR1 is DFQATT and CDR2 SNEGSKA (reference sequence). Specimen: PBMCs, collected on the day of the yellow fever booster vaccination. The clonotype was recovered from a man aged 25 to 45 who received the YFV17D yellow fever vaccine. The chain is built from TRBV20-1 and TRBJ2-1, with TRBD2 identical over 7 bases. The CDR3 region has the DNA TGCAGTGCTAGAGCGGGAGGCGAGCAGTTCTTC. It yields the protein CSARAGGEQFF.